The entry below gives a single T cell receptor beta chain sequence along with its context. No antigen is known for it. TCRdb reprocessed the 5' RACE reads via MiXCR and lists one record per CDR3 protein. The sample comprises about 420,000 distinct CDR3 sequences, 20% to 30% of which are singletons, and about 12% rests with the top ten. The data originate from a study of T-cell memory formation after mild COVID-19. Findings and caveats of the study: Several responding clones turned up in pre-infection memory, indicating that cross-reactive memory may have taken part.

Sequenced input: PBMCs or a T cell subset sorted from them (not recorded which). The sequence was obtained from an adult woman who had mild COVID-19 (a few samples of this study predate the infection). Cell type and time point are not known.

This CDR3 reads CASRRGAYNEQFF. CDR3 bases: TGTGCCAGCCGGAGGGGTGCCTACAATGAGCAGTTCTTC. The J gene is TRBJ2-1, the V gene TRBV7-9; D might be TRBD2 (6 bases). This CDR3 is built from 13 residues. V lost 8 bases and J lost 2, with 10 bases in between. CDR1 is SEHNR and CDR2 is FQNEAQ in the germline V gene (reference sequence).